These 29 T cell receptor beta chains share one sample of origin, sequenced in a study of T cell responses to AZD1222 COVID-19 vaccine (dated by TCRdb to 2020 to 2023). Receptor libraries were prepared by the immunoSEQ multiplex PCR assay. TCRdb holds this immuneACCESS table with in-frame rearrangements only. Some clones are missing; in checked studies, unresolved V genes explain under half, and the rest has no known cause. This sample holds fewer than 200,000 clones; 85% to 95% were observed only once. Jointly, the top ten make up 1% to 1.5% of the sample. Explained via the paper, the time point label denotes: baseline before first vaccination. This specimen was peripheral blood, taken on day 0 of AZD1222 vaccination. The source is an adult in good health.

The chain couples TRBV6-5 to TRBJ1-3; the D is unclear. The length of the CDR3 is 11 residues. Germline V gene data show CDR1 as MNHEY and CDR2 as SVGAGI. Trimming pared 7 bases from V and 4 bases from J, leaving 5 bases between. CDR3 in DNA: TGTGCCAGCACTCAGGGAAACACCATATATTTT. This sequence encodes CASTQGNTIYF.

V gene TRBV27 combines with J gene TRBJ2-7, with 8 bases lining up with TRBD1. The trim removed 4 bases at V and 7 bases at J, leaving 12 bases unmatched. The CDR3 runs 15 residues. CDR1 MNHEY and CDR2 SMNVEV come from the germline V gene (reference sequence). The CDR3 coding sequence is TGTGCCAGCAGTTCGTTAGGGACAGGTAGTAAAGAGCAGTACTTC. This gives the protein CASSSLGTGSKEQYF.

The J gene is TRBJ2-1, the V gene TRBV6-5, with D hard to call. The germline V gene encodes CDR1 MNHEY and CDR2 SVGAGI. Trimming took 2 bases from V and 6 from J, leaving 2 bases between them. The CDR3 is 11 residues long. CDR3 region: CASSYLNEQFF. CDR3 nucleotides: TGTGCCAGCAGTTACCTCAATGAGCAGTTCTTC.

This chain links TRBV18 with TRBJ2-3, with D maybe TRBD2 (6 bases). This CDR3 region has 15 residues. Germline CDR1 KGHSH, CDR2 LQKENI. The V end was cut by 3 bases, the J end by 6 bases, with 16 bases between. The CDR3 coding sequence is TGTGCCAGCTCACCGGGACTCCAGGCGTCGGATACGCAGTATTTT. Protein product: CASSPGLQASDTQYF.

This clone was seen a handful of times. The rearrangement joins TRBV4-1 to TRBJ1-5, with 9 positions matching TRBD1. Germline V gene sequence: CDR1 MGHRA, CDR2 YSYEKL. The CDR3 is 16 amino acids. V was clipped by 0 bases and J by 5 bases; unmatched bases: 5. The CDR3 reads CASSQEIGTGHQPQHF. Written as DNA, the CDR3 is TGCGCCAGCAGCCAAGAAATAGGGACAGGGCATCAGCCCCAGCATTTT.

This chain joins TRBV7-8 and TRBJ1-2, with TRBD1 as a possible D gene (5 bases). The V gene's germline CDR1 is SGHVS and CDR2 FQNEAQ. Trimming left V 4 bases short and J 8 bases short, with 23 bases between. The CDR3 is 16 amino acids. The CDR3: CASSSPGTREYVGYTF. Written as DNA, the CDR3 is TGTGCCAGCAGCTCACCCGGGACTCGAGAATACGTGGGCTACACCTTC.

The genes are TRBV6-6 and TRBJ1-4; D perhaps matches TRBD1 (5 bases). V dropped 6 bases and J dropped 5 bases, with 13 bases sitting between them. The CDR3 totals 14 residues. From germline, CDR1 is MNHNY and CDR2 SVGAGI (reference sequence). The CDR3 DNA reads TGTGCCAGCAGAGGGGAAACAAGGAATGAAAAACTGTTTTTT. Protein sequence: CASRGETRNEKLFF.

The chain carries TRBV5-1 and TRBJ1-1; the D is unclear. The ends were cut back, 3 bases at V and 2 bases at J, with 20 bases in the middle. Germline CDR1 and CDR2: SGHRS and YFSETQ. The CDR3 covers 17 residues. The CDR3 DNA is TGCGCCAGCAGCTGGCGGAAGGGAACAGCCCGAAACACTGAAGCTTTCTTT. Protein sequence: CASSWRKGTARNTEAFF.

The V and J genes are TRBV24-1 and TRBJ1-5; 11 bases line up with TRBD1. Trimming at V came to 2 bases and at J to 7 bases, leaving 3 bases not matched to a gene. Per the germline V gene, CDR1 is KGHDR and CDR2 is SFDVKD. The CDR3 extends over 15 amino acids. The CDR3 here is CATSDSRTGGQPQHF. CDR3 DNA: TGTGCCACCAGTGATTCAAGGACAGGGGGCCAGCCCCAGCATTTT.

CDR3 nucleotides: TGTGCCAGCACCCTACTAGACAGTTACTATGGCTACACCTTC. Its translation: CASTLLDSYYGYTF. The chain joins TRBV6-6 to TRBJ1-2, with a possible D match to TRBD1 (5 bases). Germline V gene lookup returns CDR1 MNHNY and CDR2 SVGAGI (reference sequence). Trimming pared 7 bases from V and 3 bases from J, leaving 15 bases between. This CDR3 spans 14 amino acids.

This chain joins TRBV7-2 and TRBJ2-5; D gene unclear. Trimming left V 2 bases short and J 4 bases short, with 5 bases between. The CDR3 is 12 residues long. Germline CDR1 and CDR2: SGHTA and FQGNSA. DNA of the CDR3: TGTGCCAGCAGCTTATCCAGAGAGACCCAGTACTTC. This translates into CASSLSRETQYF.

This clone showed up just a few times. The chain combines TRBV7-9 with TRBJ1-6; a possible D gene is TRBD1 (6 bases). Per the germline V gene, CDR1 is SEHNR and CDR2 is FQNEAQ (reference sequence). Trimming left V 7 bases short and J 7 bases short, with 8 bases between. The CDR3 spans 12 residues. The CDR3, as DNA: TGTGCCAGCAACGACAGGAATTCACCCCTCCACTTT. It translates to CASNDRNSPLHF.

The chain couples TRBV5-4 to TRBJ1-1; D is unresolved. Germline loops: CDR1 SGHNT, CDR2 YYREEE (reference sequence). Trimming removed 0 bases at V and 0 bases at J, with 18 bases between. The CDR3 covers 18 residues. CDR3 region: CASSLGSPVVFMNTEAFF. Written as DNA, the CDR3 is TGTGCCAGCAGCTTGGGCTCCCCTGTCGTTTTCATGAACACTGAAGCTTTCTTT. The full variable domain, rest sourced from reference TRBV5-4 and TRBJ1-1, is ETGVTQSPTHLIKTRGQQVTLRCSSQSGHNTVSWYQQALGQGPQFIFQYYREEENGRGNFPPRFSGLQFPNYSSELNVNALELDDSALYLCASSLGSPVVFMNTEAFFGQGTRLTVV.

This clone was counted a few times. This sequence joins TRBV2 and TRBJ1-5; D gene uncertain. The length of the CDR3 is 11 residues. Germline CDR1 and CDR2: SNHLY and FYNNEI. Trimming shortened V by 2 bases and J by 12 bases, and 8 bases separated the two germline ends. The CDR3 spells CASSETARQHF. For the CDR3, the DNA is TGTGCCAGCAGTGAAACGGCGCGCCAGCATTTT.

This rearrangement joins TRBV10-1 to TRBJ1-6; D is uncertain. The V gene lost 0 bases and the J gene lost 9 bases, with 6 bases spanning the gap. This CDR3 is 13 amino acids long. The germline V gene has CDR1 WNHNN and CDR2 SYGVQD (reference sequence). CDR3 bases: TGCGCCAGCAGTGAGTCGATACTTTCACCCCTCCACTTT. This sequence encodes CASSESILSPLHF.

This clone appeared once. The CDR3 region is CASSQDVGLAGASTDTQYF. As DNA, the CDR3 is TGCGCCAGCAGCCAAGATGTGGGACTAGCGGGGGCAAGCACAGATACGCAGTATTTT. The chain uses TRBV4-3 and TRBJ2-3; TRBD2 aligns across 14 bases. This CDR3 spans 19 amino acids. The ends lost 0 bases at V and 0 bases at J; junction bases unmatched: 5. Germline V gene data show CDR1 as LGHNA and CDR2 as YSLEER.

The CDR3 loop is CASRDRGGEKLFF. For the CDR3, the DNA is TGTGCCAGCAGGGACCGGGGGGGCGAAAAACTGTTTTTT. The V and J genes are TRBV12-3 or TRBV12-4 and TRBJ1-4, with a tentative D call TRBD1 (6 bases). The CDR3 covers 13 residues. The germline V and J ends were trimmed by 6 bases and 8 bases, with 13 bases remaining between them.

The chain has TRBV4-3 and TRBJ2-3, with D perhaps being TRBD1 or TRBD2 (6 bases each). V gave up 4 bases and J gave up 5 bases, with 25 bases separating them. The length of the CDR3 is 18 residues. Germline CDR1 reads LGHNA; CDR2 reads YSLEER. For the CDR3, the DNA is TGCGCCAGCAGCCCCCAGACCCAAGGGGGGCCGGGGAAAGATACGCAGTATTTT. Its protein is CASSPQTQGGPGKDTQYF.

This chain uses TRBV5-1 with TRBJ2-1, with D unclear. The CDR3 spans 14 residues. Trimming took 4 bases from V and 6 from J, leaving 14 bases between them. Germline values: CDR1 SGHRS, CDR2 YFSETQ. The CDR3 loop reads CASSLTVGSNEQFF. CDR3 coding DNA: TGCGCCAGCAGCCTGACGGTGGGGTCCAATGAGCAGTTCTTC.

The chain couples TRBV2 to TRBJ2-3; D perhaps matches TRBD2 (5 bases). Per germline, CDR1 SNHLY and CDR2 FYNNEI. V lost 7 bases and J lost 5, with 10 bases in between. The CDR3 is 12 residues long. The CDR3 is CASNRAGDTQYF. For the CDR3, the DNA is TGTGCCAGCAATAGGGCGGGAGATACGCAGTATTTT. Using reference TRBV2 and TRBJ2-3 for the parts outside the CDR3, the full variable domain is EPEVTQTPSHQVTQMGQEVILRCVPISNHLYFYWYRQILGQKVEFLVSFYNNEISEKSEIFDDQFSVERPDGSNFTLKIRSTKLEDSAMYFCASNRAGDTQYFGPGTRLTVL.

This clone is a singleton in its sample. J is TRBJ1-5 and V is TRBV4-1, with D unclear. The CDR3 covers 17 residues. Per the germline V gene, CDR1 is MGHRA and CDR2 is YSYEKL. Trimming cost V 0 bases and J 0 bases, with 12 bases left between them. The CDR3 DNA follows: TGCGCCAGCAGCCAAGATCGAGGCACCTTTAGCAATCAGCCCCAGCATTTT. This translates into CASSQDRGTFSNQPQHF.

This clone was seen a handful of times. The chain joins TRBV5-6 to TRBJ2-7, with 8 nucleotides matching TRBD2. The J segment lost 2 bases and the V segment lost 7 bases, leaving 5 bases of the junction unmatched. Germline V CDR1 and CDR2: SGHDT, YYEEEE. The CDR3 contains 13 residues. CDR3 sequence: CASALGGAYEQYF. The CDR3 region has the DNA TGTGCCAGCGCCCTCGGGGGGGCCTACGAGCAGTACTTC.

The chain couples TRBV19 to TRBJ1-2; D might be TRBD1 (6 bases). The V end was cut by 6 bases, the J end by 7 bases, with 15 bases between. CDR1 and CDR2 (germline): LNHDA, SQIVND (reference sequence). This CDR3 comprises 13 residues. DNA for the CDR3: TGTGCCAGTAGCGACAGGTTATTTGGTGGCTACACCTTC. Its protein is CASSDRLFGGYTF.

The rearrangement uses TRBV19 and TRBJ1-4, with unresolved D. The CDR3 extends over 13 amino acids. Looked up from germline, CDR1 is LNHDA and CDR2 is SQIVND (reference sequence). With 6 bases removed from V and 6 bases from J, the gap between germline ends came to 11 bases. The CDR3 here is CASRGYMDEKLFF. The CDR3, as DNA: TGTGCCAGTAGAGGGTATATGGATGAAAAACTGTTTTTT. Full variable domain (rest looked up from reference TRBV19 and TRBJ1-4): DGGITQSPKYLFRKEGQNVTLSCEQNLNHDAMYWYRQDPGQGLRLIYYSQIVNDFQKGDIAEGYSVSREKKESFPLTVTSAQKNPTAFYLCASRGYMDEKLFFGSGTQLSVL.

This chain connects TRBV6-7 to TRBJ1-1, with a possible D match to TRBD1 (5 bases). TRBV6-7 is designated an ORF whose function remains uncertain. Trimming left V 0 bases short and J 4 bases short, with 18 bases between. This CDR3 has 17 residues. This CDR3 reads CASSYSRRGKRCTEAFF. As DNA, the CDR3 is TGTGCCAGCAGTTACTCGAGGAGGGGAAAGAGGTGCACTGAAGCTTTCTTT.

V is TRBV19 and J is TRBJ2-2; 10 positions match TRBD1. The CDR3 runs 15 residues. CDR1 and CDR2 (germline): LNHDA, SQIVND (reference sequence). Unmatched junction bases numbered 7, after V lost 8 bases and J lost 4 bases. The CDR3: CASGRQGAITGELFF. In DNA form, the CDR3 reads TGTGCCAGTGGCAGACAGGGGGCAATCACCGGGGAGCTGTTTTTT.

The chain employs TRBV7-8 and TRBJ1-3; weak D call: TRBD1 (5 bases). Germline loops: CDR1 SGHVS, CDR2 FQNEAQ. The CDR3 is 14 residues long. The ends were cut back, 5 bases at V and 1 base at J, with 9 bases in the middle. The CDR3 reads CASSPWGSGNTIYF. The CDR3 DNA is TGTGCCAGCAGCCCGTGGGGGTCTGGAAACACCATATATTTT.

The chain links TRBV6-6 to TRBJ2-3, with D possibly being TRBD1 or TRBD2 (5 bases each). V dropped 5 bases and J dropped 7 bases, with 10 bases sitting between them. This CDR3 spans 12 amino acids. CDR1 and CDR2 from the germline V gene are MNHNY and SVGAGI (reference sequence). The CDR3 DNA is TGTGCCAGCAGTGTAGAGGGGAATACGCAGTATTTT. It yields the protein CASSVEGNTQYF.

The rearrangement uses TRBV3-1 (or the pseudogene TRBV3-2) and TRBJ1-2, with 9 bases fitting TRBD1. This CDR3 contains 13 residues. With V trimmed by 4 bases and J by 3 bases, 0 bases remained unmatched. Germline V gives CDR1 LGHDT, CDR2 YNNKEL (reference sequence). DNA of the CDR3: TGTGCCAGCAGCCGACAGGGGGACTATGGCTACACCTTC. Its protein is CASSRQGDYGYTF.